In its sample, the clone carrying this T cell receptor (beta chain) was seen once. These data are taken from a study of blood T cell repertoires in COVID-19. Background on the study: T cells, B-cell-depleted T cells, or PBMCs supplied cDNA or gDNA.

Profiled with immunoSEQ multiplex PCR; TCRdb holds only in-frame clones, not every one. This table holds a few hundred thousand clones, 70% to 90% found once. The Seattle patients joined while their infection was active and were tracked longitudinally afterward. The receptor's source is a woman in her 30s with COVID-19, enrolled during active disease. The sample comprised peripheral blood.

The CDR3 loop is CSVPGAGLASTDTQYF. In nucleotides, the CDR3 is TGCAGCGTTCCGGGGGCAGGACTAGCGAGCACAGATACGCAGTATTTT. The J gene is TRBJ2-3, the V gene TRBV29-1; 9 nucleotides agree with TRBD2. Losses at the gene ends were 5 bases for V and 0 bases for J; bases not matched to a gene: 9. CDR1 is SQVTM and CDR2 is ANQGSEA in the germline V gene. This CDR3 region has 16 residues.